The entry that follows covers one T cell receptor (beta chain) sequence. Its antigen is currently unknown. CDR3 length equals 15 residues. The V gene end was trimmed by 9 bases and the J gene end by 1 base; junction bases not matched to a gene: 4. CDR1 and CDR2 (germline): LNHDA, SQIVND (reference sequence). Sequencing was performed with immunoSEQ multiplex PCR; in TCRdb, only in-frame clones are kept and a portion is missing. The sample consists of roughly 53,000 clones, over 80% of them appearing once. The record originates from a study of OX40 agonist ivuxolimab in advanced cancers. About the research overall: Patients were given ivuxolimab, an antibody that agonizes OX40 (CD134). Dose-escalation patients suffered from hepatocellular carcinoma, melanoma, renal cell or head and neck cancer.

The study's findings and limits: At doses 0.1 to 3.0 mg/kg, CD4+ and CD8+ clones expanded. The study found that CD8+ T cells averaged more expanded clones than CD4+.

The origin of this receptor is an adult with an advanced solid tumor such as melanoma, head and neck, liver or kidney cancer. Sequencing was performed on CD4+ or CD8+ T cells sorted from blood, taken in a trial of the OX40 agonist ivuxolimab. This chain connects TRBV19 to TRBJ2-3, with 13 bases matching TRBD2. CDR3 sequence (DNA): TGTGCCAGCCGACTAGCGGGAGGAGGCACAGATACGCAGTATTTT. It yields the protein CASRLAGGGTDTQYF.